The next 27 T cell receptor beta chains were all read from a single sample in a study of breast tumors, draining lymph nodes, adjacent tissues. TCRdb recomputed calls from the multiplex PCR reads with MiXCR, one row per CDR3 protein. In the table there are more than 20,000 distinct CDR3 sequences, 23% of which are singletons. Sequencing used breast tumor tissue. The receptors come from a female donor with breast cancer. Some clones in this sample may be carry-over from other donors' samples.

This clonotype has ten or more counts. The J gene is TRBJ1-5, the V gene TRBV28; D gene ambiguous. The CDR3 has 14 residues. The germline gives CDR1 MDHEN, CDR2 SYDVKM. V shed 7 bases and J shed 0 bases, with 10 bases lying between them. The CDR3 region is CASNVGDSNQPQHF. The CDR3 bases are TGTGCCAGCAACGTCGGGGATAGCAATCAGCCCCAGCATTTT.

This clonotype was counted ten times or more. This sequence joins TRBV6-5 and TRBJ1-2; D is unresolved. V was pared by 6 bases and J by 7 bases, with 15 bases between. This CDR3 spans 13 amino acids. Germline loops: CDR1 MNHEY, CDR2 SVGAGI. The CDR3 spells CASSPSMALGYTF. The CDR3 bases are TGTGCCAGCAGCCCCTCGATGGCCCTTGGCTACACCTTC.

There are many counts of this clonotype. The CDR3 nucleotides read TGTGCCAGCAGTTTAAAAGGGGGACAGCCTTTTTACACAGATACGCAGTATTTT. The encoded protein is CASSLKGGQPFYTDTQYF. The chain couples TRBV27 to TRBJ2-3, with 7 bases that match TRBD1. The V segment lost 2 bases and the J segment 2 bases; nucleotides outside the gene matches: 13. CDR1 is MNHEY, CDR2 SMNVEV, per germline (reference sequence). This CDR3 has 18 amino acids.

Many counts were recorded for this clonotype. The V and J genes are TRBV5-1 and TRBJ2-7; D tentatively reads TRBD1 or TRBD2 (5 bases each). CDR1 and CDR2 (germline): SGHRS, YFSETQ. CDR3 length: 14 residues. Between the trimmed V and J ends, which lost 0 bases and 3 bases, there was a span of 10 bases. The CDR3 DNA reads as TGCGCCAGCAGCTTGGCCGGGGACGACTACGAGCAGTACTTC. Translated, it gives CASSLAGDDYEQYF.

This clonotype was counted ten times or more. The rearrangement uses TRBV6-6 and TRBJ2-2, with 10 bases that match TRBD1. Germline lookup yields CDR1 MNHNY and CDR2 SVGAGI (reference sequence). The trim removed 6 bases at V and 4 bases at J, leaving 20 bases unmatched. The CDR3 runs to 20 residues. The CDR3 DNA is TGTGCCAGCAGCCACTACCCTCCGACAGGGGGCACGGGAGGCACCGGGGAGCTGTTTTTT. Translation gives CASSHYPPTGGTGGTGELFF.

This clonotype was observed many times. V usage is TRBV5-4 and J usage is TRBJ2-3; D is possibly TRBD2 (6 bases). The CDR3 sequence is 17 residues long. V dropped 1 base and J dropped 0 bases, with 15 bases sitting between them. Germline V lookup: CDR1 SGHNT, CDR2 YYREEE (reference sequence). CDR3 nucleotide sequence: TGTGCCAGCAGCTTGCGATCAGCCGGGACTAGCACAGATACGCAGTATTTT. The encoded protein is CASSLRSAGTSTDTQYF.

This clonotype has ten or more counts. V and J are TRBV5-5 and TRBJ2-3; 9 bases fit TRBD1. CDR3 length: 16 residues. Germline CDR1 and CDR2: SGHKS and YYEKEE (reference sequence). V was clipped by 3 bases and J by 2 bases; unmatched bases: 7. The CDR3 spells CASSWGTGFDTDTQYF. The DNA of the CDR3 is TGTGCCAGCAGCTGGGGGACAGGGTTTGACACAGATACGCAGTATTTT.

This clonotype was seen repeatedly, ten times or more. This chain links TRBV4-1 with TRBJ2-1; a possible D gene is TRBD2 (5 bases). With 1 base removed from V and 4 bases from J, the gap between germline ends came to 17 bases. This CDR3 has 17 amino acids. Germline V lookup: CDR1 MGHRA, CDR2 YSYEKL. The chain's CDR3 is CASSQGAGSTLYNEQFF. CDR3 nucleotides: TGCGCCAGCAGCCAAGGGGCGGGTAGCACCTTATACAATGAGCAGTTCTTC.

This clonotype showed up many times. The chain links TRBV20-1 to TRBJ2-5, with 11 bases identical to TRBD1. The CDR3 has 15 amino acids. J gave up 1 base and V 6 bases, and 7 bases lay outside the gene matches. The germline V gene has CDR1 DFQATT and CDR2 SNEGSKA (reference sequence). This CDR3 is CSALGTGGGQETQYF. The CDR3 DNA reads as TGCAGTGCCTTGGGGACAGGGGGAGGCCAAGAGACCCAGTACTTC.

There are many counts of this clonotype. The J gene is TRBJ2-1, the V gene TRBV4-1; 7 bases map to TRBD2. The CDR3 extends over 16 amino acids. The germline gives CDR1 MGHRA, CDR2 YSYEKL. V lost 1 base, J lost 3 bases, and 6 bases stayed unmatched. CDR3: CASSQGRLADYNEQFF. The CDR3 nucleotides are TGCGCCAGCAGCCAAGGGCGGCTAGCGGACTACAATGAGCAGTTCTTC.

Note on this clonotype: Since the CDR3 does not end with the conserved phenylalanine or tryptophan, this likely comes from a read error. The V gene is TRBV10-2, the J gene TRBJ2-2, with 7 nucleotides matching TRBD1. CDR3 size: 16 residues. After removal of 6 bases from V and 2 bases from J, the junction contained 9 bases not matched to a gene. CDR1 and CDR2 from the germline V gene are WSHSY and SAAADI. The chain's CDR3 is CASSQQTGSNTGELFL. CDR3 in DNA: TGCGCCAGCAGCCAACAGACAGGGAGCAACACCGGGGAGCTGTTTCTT.

Of note for this clonotype: Here the CDR3 omits its conserved ending phenylalanine or tryptophan, so a read error is the likely source. Because the CDR3's place on the DNA is in doubt, the DNA is left out and the CDR3 is given as listed by TCRdb. The rearrangement joins TRBV11-3 to TRBJ2-1; the table's D call, TRBD1, was not checked against the DNA. Germline CDR1 is SGHNT and CDR2 is YENEEA. The CDR3 length is 15 residues, termini included. CDR3 loop: CASSPRRAGGYTFGS.

This clonotype is medium-sized within its sample. This rearrangement joins TRBV24-1 to TRBJ2-3; 8 nucleotides match TRBD1. Germline V gives CDR1 KGHDR, CDR2 SFDVKD. With V trimmed by 7 bases and J by 2 bases, 4 bases remained unmatched. The CDR3 sequence is 14 residues long. The CDR3 region has the DNA TGTGCCACCAGCAGGACAGGGTCCACAGATACGCAGTATTTT. Translated, it gives CATSRTGSTDTQYF.

The J gene is TRBJ2-4, the V gene TRBV3-1; D unclear. The length of the CDR3 is 17 residues. V lost 0 bases to trimming and J lost 1 base, with 13 bases between them. Germline CDR1 is LGHDT and CDR2 is YNNKEL (reference sequence). The CDR3 sequence: CASSQEPLQLAKNIQYF. In nucleotides, the CDR3 is TGTGCCAGCAGCCAAGAGCCACTCCAACTGGCCAAAAACATTCAGTACTTC.

V gene TRBV10-2 combines with J gene TRBJ2-2, with 8 nucleotides matching TRBD1. CDR1 is WSHSY, CDR2 SAAADI, per germline. The CDR3 sequence is 16 residues long. The J segment lost 2 bases and the V segment lost 6 bases, leaving 8 bases of the junction unmatched. The CDR3 DNA is TGCGCCAGCAGGGGCGGACAGGGTCTAAACACCGGGGAGCTGTTTTTT. Translated, it gives CASRGGQGLNTGELFF.

Notes on this clonotype: A much larger clonotype is one base distant, so this may be a read error. This rearrangement joins TRBV7-3 to TRBJ2-3; D is unresolved. Per the germline V gene, CDR1 is SGHTA and CDR2 is FQGTGA. The CDR3 length is 14 residues. The CDR3 loop reads CASSLGRSTDTQCF. The DNA of the CDR3 is TGTGCCAGCAGCCTGGGCCGCAGCACAGATACGCAGTGTTTT.

This chain links TRBV2 with TRBJ2-7; weak D call: TRBD2 (6 bases). The CDR3 is 14 residues long. Germline V gene sequence: CDR1 SNHLY, CDR2 FYNNEI. V was clipped by 0 bases and J by 5 bases, with 11 bases between them. The CDR3 DNA reads TGTGCCAGCAGTGAAGCCCCGACTAGTAACGAGCAGTACTTC. Its protein product is CASSEAPTSNEQYF.

This clonotype has at least ten counts. V gene TRBV7-6 combines with J gene TRBJ2-3; 9 bases align to TRBD2. V was clipped by 3 bases and J by 0 bases; unmatched bases: 13. The CDR3 spans 19 residues. The germline gives CDR1 SGHVS, CDR2 FNYEAQ. CDR3 DNA sequence: TGTGCCAGCAGCTTGCCCCAACCGGGACTAGCAGCTAGCACAGATACGCAGTATTTT. This translates into CASSLPQPGLAASTDTQYF.

This clonotype was picked up many times. This chain uses TRBV28 with TRBJ2-7; possibly TRBD1 or TRBD2 for D (7 bases each). V was shortened by 6 bases and J by 4 bases, with 16 bases between the two germline ends. The CDR3 loop spans 14 amino acids. The germline V gene has CDR1 MDHEN and CDR2 SYDVKM. CDR3 bases: TGTGCCAGCAGGGTGAGACAGGGAGGGTACGAGCAGTACTTC. Translation gives CASRVRQGGYEQYF.

There are many counts of this clonotype. V and J are TRBV7-3 and TRBJ2-3; D is unclear. The germline gives CDR1 SGHTA, CDR2 FQGTGA. The V and J ends lost 3 bases and 1 base respectively, with 5 bases between them. There are 13 residues in the CDR3. This chain's CDR3 is CASSFDGTDTQYF. CDR3 nucleotides: TGTGCCAGCAGCTTTGACGGCACAGATACGCAGTATTTT.

This clonotype was counted many times. V gene TRBV4-1 combines with J gene TRBJ2-1; 8 bases line up with TRBD2. The CDR3 has 15 amino acids. Germline CDR1 and CDR2: MGHRA and YSYEKL. V lost 6 bases, J lost 3 bases, and 7 bases stayed unmatched. CDR3 loop: CASSRAGASYNEQFF. Here the CDR3 DNA reads TGCGCCAGCAGTCGAGCGGGAGCGAGCTACAATGAGCAGTTCTTC.

Concerning this clonotype: One base away lies a much larger clone, so this may be a sequencing read error. The chain employs TRBV27 and TRBJ2-1, with 7 bases lining up with TRBD2. The CDR3 is 14 residues long. V dropped 7 bases and J dropped 7; count of bases not matched to a gene: 10. Germline CDR1 and CDR2: MNHEY and SMNVEV (reference sequence). CDR3 DNA: TGTGCCAGCAACTCCGGGACTAAAATGAATGAGCAGTTCTTC. It is translated as CASNSGTKMNEQFF.

The chain recombines TRBV25-1 with TRBJ2-1; D call uncertain. This CDR3 comprises 16 residues. Trimming left V 0 bases short and J 2 bases short, with 11 bases between. Germline lookup yields CDR1 MGHDK and CDR2 SYGVNS. In DNA form, the CDR3 reads TGTGCCAGCAGTGAATACGGTAGGAGAACCTACAATGAGCAGTTCTTC. Residues: CASSEYGRRTYNEQFF.

This clonotype appeared many times. The chain recombines TRBV5-8 with TRBJ2-1, with 8 bases lining up with TRBD1. CDR1 and CDR2 from the germline V gene are SGHTS and YDEGEE. Losses at the gene ends were 4 bases for V and 4 bases for J; bases not matched to a gene: 10. CDR3 length: 16 residues. The CDR3 DNA sequence: TGTGCCAGCAGCCGAATTACAGGGGGTTCGTACAATGAGCAGTTCTTC. Translation gives CASSRITGGSYNEQFF.

The chain combines TRBV6-2 or TRBV6-3 with TRBJ1-1; unclear D gene. V was trimmed by 6 bases and J by 6 bases, leaving 17 bases between them. The CDR3 covers 14 residues. Germline CDR1 and CDR2: MNHEY and SVGEGT. The chain's CDR3 is CASRATEKGPEAFF. DNA for the CDR3: TGTGCCAGCAGAGCCACAGAAAAAGGGCCTGAAGCTTTCTTT.

This clonotype was counted ten times or more. This chain connects TRBV19 to TRBJ1-3; tentatively, D is TRBD1 (5 bases). Germline V lookup: CDR1 LNHDA, CDR2 SQIVND (reference sequence). Trimming stripped 4 bases from V and 0 bases from J, with 10 bases between. This CDR3 contains 15 residues. The CDR3 protein is CASSTGTLSGNTIYF. For the CDR3, the DNA is TGTGCCAGTAGTACCGGGACGCTCTCTGGAAACACCATATATTTT.

This clonotype was detected ten times or more. The chain carries TRBV5-1 and TRBJ2-1; D is unclear. Per germline, CDR1 SGHRS and CDR2 YFSETQ. The CDR3 sequence is 14 residues long. V lost 0 bases to trimming and J lost 5 bases, with 9 bases between them. The DNA for the CDR3 is TGCGCCAGCAGCTTGGGGCTCACCAACAATGAGCAGTTCTTC. It yields the protein CASSLGLTNNEQFF.